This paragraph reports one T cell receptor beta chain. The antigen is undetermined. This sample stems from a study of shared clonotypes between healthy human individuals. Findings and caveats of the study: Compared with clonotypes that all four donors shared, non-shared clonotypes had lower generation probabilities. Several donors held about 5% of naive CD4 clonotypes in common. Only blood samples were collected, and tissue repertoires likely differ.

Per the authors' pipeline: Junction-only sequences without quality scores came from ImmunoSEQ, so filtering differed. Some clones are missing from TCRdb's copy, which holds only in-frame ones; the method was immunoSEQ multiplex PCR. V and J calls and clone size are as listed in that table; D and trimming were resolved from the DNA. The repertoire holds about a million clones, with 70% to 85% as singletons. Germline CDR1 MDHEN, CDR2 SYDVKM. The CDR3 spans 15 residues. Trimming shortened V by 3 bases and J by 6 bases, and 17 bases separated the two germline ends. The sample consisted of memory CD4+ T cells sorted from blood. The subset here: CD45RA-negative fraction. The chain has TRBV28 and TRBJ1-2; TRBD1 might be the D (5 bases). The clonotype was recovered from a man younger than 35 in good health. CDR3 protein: CASSLEFRGSDGYTF. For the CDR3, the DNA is TGTGCCAGCAGTTTGGAGTTTAGGGGATCCGATGGCTACACCTTC.